Sequencing of this T cell receptor (beta chain) was carried out in a study of cytomegalovirus exposure and HLA in healthy donors. Only in-frame clones appear in the TCRdb table, and some are missing; sequencing was by immunoSEQ multiplex PCR. The sample holds 100,000 to 150,000 clones, approximately 91% seen once. Study-level points and caveats: Confirmation was obtained in vitro that a few CMV-associated chains are specific for CMV antigens. In a later analysis, first-cohort TCR clusters were found to tend to co-occur in the 120 or so validation repertoires.

Germline V gene sequence: CDR1 LNHNV, CDR2 YYDKDF (reference sequence). The CDR3 loop spans 17 amino acids. With 6 bases clipped from V and 0 bases from J, the junction kept 7 bases outside the gene matches. About this clone itself: Antigen unknown.

This TCR was recovered from a man aged 25-40 years in good health and CMV-seronegative. This sequence joins TRBV15 and TRBJ2-6; 8 bases line up with TRBD1. The sequencing sample was made of PBMCs. CDR3 in amino acids: CATRPGQGSSGANVLTF. CDR3 DNA sequence: TGTGCCACCAGGCCCGGACAGGGCAGCTCTGGGGCCAACGTCCTGACTTTC.